The 24 T cell receptor beta chains below all came from one sample that was sequenced in a study of vaccination and CD4 T cells after COVID-19. The Oncomine TCR Beta short-read assay was what sequenced the DNA obtained from cultured CD4+ T cells. TCRdb re-derived calls from the PCR reads in MiXCR, one entry per CDR3 protein. Of roughly 8,900 distinct CDR3 sequences listed, around a third are singletons. As for treatment: roughly nine-day PBMC culture with coronavirus spike peptide pools or control peptides (ViraFEST assay). The antigens these receptors bind are not known. What was sequenced was cultured CD4+ T cells from blood. The receptor source for this set is a human donor with COVID-19.

This chain connects TRBV6-1 to TRBJ1-2, with a tentative D call TRBD1 (6 bases). CDR1 is MNHNS and CDR2 is SASEGT in the germline V gene. This CDR3 contains 17 residues. The V and J ends lost 5 bases and 4 bases respectively, with 23 bases between them. In nucleotides, the CDR3 is TGTGCCAGCAGTCGCGGGACAAAGCCACCCCCTCTCTATGGCTACACCTTC. This gives the protein CASSRGTKPPPLYGYTF.

The V call is TRBV6-5, the J call TRBJ1-6; D is uncertain. V shed 2 bases and J shed 0 bases, with 14 bases lying between them. Germline V lookup: CDR1 MNHEY, CDR2 SVGAGI. The CDR3 sequence is 18 residues long. As DNA, the CDR3 is TGTGCCAGCAGTTACGCCCTCCCGGGGAGCTCCTATAATTCACCCCTCCACTTT. Its translation is CASSYALPGSSYNSPLHF.

V and J are TRBV2 and TRBJ2-5, with D perhaps assigned TRBD1 or TRBD2 (5 bases each). V dropped 6 bases and J dropped 5 bases, with 16 bases sitting between them. This CDR3 has 14 amino acids. Germline loops: CDR1 SNHLY, CDR2 FYNNEI. The CDR3 DNA follows: TGTGCCAGCAGGGAGACAGAACAGCGGGAGACCCAGTACTTC. The encoded protein is CASRETEQRETQYF.

The rearrangement uses TRBV2 and TRBJ1-2; perhaps TRBD1 as D (5 bases). V was cut by 8 bases and J by 8 bases, with 15 bases left in between. In germline, CDR1 is SNHLY, CDR2 FYNNEI. The CDR3 runs to 12 residues. The CDR3 sequence is CASRRQSHGYTF. The CDR3 DNA is TGTGCCAGCCGGAGACAGTCTCACGGCTACACCTTC.

This clonotype was counted a few times. The V and J genes are TRBV20-1 and TRBJ2-7; D call uncertain. The V gene lost 6 bases and the J gene lost 2 bases, with 11 bases spanning the gap. CDR1 and CDR2 from the germline V gene are DFQATT and SNEGSKA (reference sequence). The CDR3 contains 12 residues. The CDR3 loop reads CSAPDPPYEQYF. CDR3 nucleotide sequence: TGCAGTGCCCCAGACCCTCCCTACGAGCAGTACTTC.

The chain links TRBV11-3 to TRBJ2-1; 9 positions agree with TRBD2. The V gene's germline CDR1 is SGHNT and CDR2 YENEEA. The length of the CDR3 is 14 residues. V was pared by 3 bases and J by 8 bases, with 5 bases of the junction left unmatched. The CDR3 region is CASSLRGGLYEQFF. Here the CDR3 DNA reads TGTGCCAGCAGCTTGCGGGGGGGCCTTTATGAGCAGTTCTTC. The full variable domain, in which reference TRBV11-3 and TRBJ2-1 provide the parts outside the CDR3, is EAGVVQSPRYKIIEKKQPVAFWCNPISGHNTLYWYLQNLGQGPELLIRYENEEAVDDSQLPKDRFSAERLKGVDSTLKIQPAELGDSAVYLCASSLRGGLYEQFFGPGTRLTVL.

The chain combines TRBV5-1 with TRBJ2-3, with 10 bases lining up with TRBD2. Germline CDR1 reads SGHRS; CDR2 reads YFSETQ. The CDR3 is 20 amino acids. After removal of 0 bases from V and 1 base from J, the junction contained 14 bases not matched to a gene. DNA for the CDR3: TGCGCCAGCAGCTTGGCGGTCGTAGCGGGGGGCTTACCCGGCACAGATACGCAGTATTTT. This translates into CASSLAVVAGGLPGTDTQYF. The entire variable domain, with the rest obtained from reference TRBV5-1 and TRBJ2-3, is as follows: KAGVTQTPRYLIKTRGQQVTLSCSPISGHRSVSWYQQTPGQGLQFLFEYFSETQRNKGNFPGRFSGRQFSNSRSEMNVSTLELGDSALYLCASSLAVVAGGLPGTDTQYFGPGTRLTVL.

The V and J genes are TRBV7-3 and TRBJ2-3; a weak D match, TRBD1 (5 bases). Trimming left V 0 bases short and J 1 base short, with 5 bases between. The CDR3 loop spans 14 amino acids. CDR1 and CDR2 from the germline V gene are SGHTA and FQGTGA. CDR3 coding DNA: TGTGCCAGCAGCTTAACAGGGGGCACAGATACGCAGTATTTT. The encoded protein is CASSLTGGTDTQYF.

This sequence joins TRBV5-1 and TRBJ1-6; no clear D. Trimming took off 0 bases at V and 8 bases at J, with 12 bases between the two ends. The length of the CDR3 is 15 residues. CDR1 SGHRS and CDR2 YFSETQ come from the germline V gene. The CDR3 is CASSLGNGDDSPLHF. For the CDR3, the DNA is TGCGCCAGCAGCTTGGGGAACGGGGATGATTCACCCCTCCACTTT.

The chain has TRBV18 and TRBJ1-6; D is perhaps TRBD1 (5 bases). The CDR3 contains 13 residues. V lost 5 bases, J lost 7 bases, and 9 bases lay in between. Germline V gene data show CDR1 as KGHSH and CDR2 as LQKENI. CDR3 sequence: CASSGTENSPLHF. The CDR3 region has the DNA TGTGCCAGCTCAGGGACGGAAAATTCACCCCTCCACTTT.

This clonotype occurred a few times. The gene calls are TRBV7-2 and TRBJ2-5, with 9 bases fitting TRBD2. Trimming took 2 bases from V and 4 from J; bases not matched to a gene: 11. The V gene's germline CDR1 is SGHTA and CDR2 FQGNSA. The CDR3 loop spans 17 amino acids. CDR3 in DNA: TGTGCCAGCAGCTTAAAAGCGGGGGGCCTCCCAGTAGAGACCCAGTACTTC. Translating it yields CASSLKAGGLPVETQYF.

V is TRBV18 and J is TRBJ1-2, with TRBD1 identical over 10 bases. Looked up from germline, CDR1 is KGHSH and CDR2 is LQKENI. The CDR3 is 16 amino acids. The V and J ends lost 2 bases and 3 bases, in that order; junction bases with no gene match: 6. This CDR3 is CASSPDRGQGDYGYTF. CDR3 nucleotides: TGTGCCAGCTCACCAGACAGGGGGCAGGGCGACTATGGCTACACCTTC. The whole variable domain, remainder taken from reference TRBV18 and TRBJ1-2, is NAGVMQNPRHLVRRRGQEARLRCSPMKGHSHVYWYRQLPEEGLKFMVYLQKENIIDESGMPKERFSAEFPKEGPSILRIQQVVRGDSAAYFCASSPDRGQGDYGYTFGSGTRLTVV.

The CDR3 spells CASSFLTIFTEAFF. Written as DNA, the CDR3 is TGTGCCAGCAGTTTTCTAACCATCTTTACTGAAGCTTTCTTT. The chain carries TRBV12-3 or TRBV12-4 and TRBJ1-1; no definite D call. The CDR3 runs 14 residues. V was trimmed by 3 bases and J by 5 bases, leaving 13 bases between them.

The V gene is TRBV10-2, the J gene TRBJ2-7; a possible D gene is TRBD1 (6 bases). The V end lost 8 bases, the J end lost 2 bases, and 10 bases lay between the germline ends. The CDR3 extends over 12 amino acids. CDR1 is WSHSY and CDR2 is SAAADI in the germline V gene. Written as DNA, the CDR3 is TGCGCCAGCCACGGACAGACCTACGAGCAGTACTTC. Protein: CASHGQTYEQYF.

This clonotype was found a few times. The chain combines TRBV6-5 with TRBJ1-1, with D maybe TRBD1 (6 bases). Germline V gene sequence: CDR1 MNHEY, CDR2 SVGAGI. The CDR3 loop spans 14 amino acids. Trimming removed 4 bases at V and 2 bases at J, with 11 bases between. The DNA for the CDR3 is TGTGCCAGCAGTTTTGCAGGGGACAACACTGAAGCTTTCTTT. Protein: CASSFAGDNTEAFF.

This clonotype was detected a few times. V usage is TRBV24-1 and J usage is TRBJ2-5; 10 bases align to TRBD1. The length of the CDR3 is 13 residues. V dropped 7 bases and J dropped 10; count of bases not matched to a gene: 8. Germline V gene lookup returns CDR1 KGHDR and CDR2 SFDVKD. The CDR3 DNA follows: TGTGCCACCAGCCCACGACAGGGGGCGAACCAGTACTTC. Residues: CATSPRQGANQYF.

On this clonotype: The junction does not match germline at one end; this may be a read error. The chain uses TRBV10-3 and TRBJ2-2; the D gene is possibly TRBD1 (7 bases). Germline values: CDR1 ENHRY, CDR2 SYGVKD. This CDR3 spans 11 amino acids. The DNA of the CDR3 is TGTGGCATCAGGGGGGACGGGGAGCTGTTTTTT. This codes for CGIRGDGELFF.

This clonotype occurred a few times. The chain is built from TRBV6-5 and TRBJ1-2, with D perhaps matching TRBD1 (5 bases). Trimming shortened V by 0 bases and J by 7 bases, and 12 bases separated the two germline ends. There are 14 residues in the CDR3. Germline values: CDR1 MNHEY, CDR2 SVGAGI. The CDR3 loop is CASSYSGGPGGYTF. CDR3 DNA sequence: TGTGCCAGCAGTTACTCGGGGGGTCCGGGTGGCTACACCTTC.

For this clonotype: Without the conserved terminal phenylalanine or tryptophan, this CDR3 likely stems from a read error. The chain couples TRBV6-1 to TRBJ1-6; D ambiguous. The CDR3 consists of 13 residues. The germline CDR1 and CDR2 sequences are MNHNS and SASEGT. DNA of the CDR3: TGTGCCAGCAGCGAAGTCAATAATTCACCCCTCCACTTG. Translated: CASSEVNNSPLHL.

The chain joins TRBV24-1 to TRBJ1-3; D call uncertain. Germline assignment: CDR1 KGHDR and CDR2 SFDVKD. Trimming took off 2 bases at V and 2 bases at J, with 0 bases between the two ends. The length of the CDR3 is 12 residues. In nucleotides, the CDR3 is TGTGCCACCAGTGATTCTGGAAACACCATATATTTT. Protein product: CATSDSGNTIYF.

The chain carries TRBV19 and TRBJ2-2, with 10 bases matching TRBD1. The V gene end was trimmed by 1 base and the J gene end by 0 bases; junction bases not matched to a gene: 2. The CDR3 covers 17 residues. CDR1 and CDR2 from the germline V gene are LNHDA and SQIVND (reference sequence). The CDR3 here is CASSIGTGGANTGELFF. CDR3 coding DNA: TGTGCCAGTAGTATAGGGACAGGGGGTGCGAACACCGGGGAGCTGTTTTTT.

The J gene is TRBJ2-7, the V gene TRBV29-1, with D perhaps matching TRBD2 (6 bases). The CDR3 sequence is 13 residues long. CDR1 is SQVTM and CDR2 is ANQGSEA in the germline V gene. The V end lost 4 bases, the J end lost 4 bases, and 14 bases lay between the germline ends. Here the CDR3 DNA reads TGCAGCGTTGCTCGAGGGCGGGAATACGAGCAGTACTTC. Residues: CSVARGREYEQYF.

The sample holds a few counts of this clonotype. The chain employs TRBV6-1 and TRBJ2-1; 9 positions match TRBD1. The CDR3 extends over 15 amino acids. V shed 5 bases and J 7 bases; nucleotides not matched to a gene: 9. Germline V lookup: CDR1 MNHNS, CDR2 SASEGT. This chain's CDR3 is CASSQPGQGINEQFF. The CDR3 DNA reads TGTGCCAGCAGTCAACCGGGACAGGGTATTAATGAGCAGTTCTTC.

The chain recombines TRBV28 with TRBJ2-7; TRBD2 matches at 7 bases. The CDR3 spans 14 residues. Trimming took 7 bases from V and 6 from J; bases not matched to a gene: 12. In germline, CDR1 is MDHEN, CDR2 SYDVKM. Written as DNA, the CDR3 is TGTGCCAGCAACACTGGGGGGGTTTGGGGCGAGCAGTACTTC. Translating gives CASNTGGVWGEQYF.